What follows are 5 T cell receptor beta chains derived from one specimen sequenced in a study of EBV T-cell therapy then PD-1 blockade in nasopharyngeal carcinoma. Time point: 266 days after commencement of treatment, after nivolumab therapy. Treatment noted: AdE1-LMPpoly-expanded autologous EBV-specific T-cell therapy followed by anti-PD-1 nivolumab. Antigens for these TCRs are unknown. Assay used: immunoSEQ multiplex PCR; TCRdb lists only in-frame clones, some missing. The sample contains 20,000 to 25,000 clones, about 86% of which appear only once. Sequencing was performed on CD8+ T cells from blood, taken at roughly day 250 from a patient whose treatment included autologous EBV-specific T cells and nivolumab. All receptors come from a man aged 40-55 years with nasopharyngeal carcinoma.

The chain couples TRBV6-4 to TRBJ2-3, with TRBD1 matching 7 bases. V was clipped by 4 bases and J by 4 bases; unmatched bases: 5. Germline V gene lookup returns CDR1 MRHNA and CDR2 SNTAGT. The CDR3 is made up of 14 amino acids. CDR3 amino acids: CASSGDREPDTQYF. The CDR3 DNA sequence: TGTGCCAGCAGTGGAGACAGGGAGCCAGATACGCAGTATTTT.

V usage is TRBV18 and J usage is TRBJ2-2; D uncertain. V was trimmed by 3 bases and J by 5 bases, leaving 31 bases between them. Per germline, CDR1 KGHSH and CDR2 LQKENI. The length of the CDR3 is 21 residues. Here the CDR3 DNA reads TGTGCCAGCTCACCGGACGCCCCAATCCTTTCCTCCGGGTCGAGGACCGGGGAGCTGTTTTTT. Translated: CASSPDAPILSSGSRTGELFF.

This chain uses TRBV27 with TRBJ2-3; D perhaps matches TRBD1 (6 bases). The CDR3 has 15 residues. In germline, CDR1 is MNHEY, CDR2 SMNVEV (reference sequence). Trimming shortened V by 5 bases and J by 6 bases, and 18 bases separated the two germline ends. CDR3 protein: CASSTPGTSADTQYF. CDR3 nucleotide sequence: TGTGCCAGCAGTACGCCCGGGACAAGCGCCGATACGCAGTATTTT.

J is TRBJ1-5 and V is TRBV4-1; no clear D. This CDR3 spans 15 amino acids. Germline V lookup: CDR1 MGHRA, CDR2 YSYEKL. V lost 0 bases and J 3 bases, leaving 9 bases between the germline ends. In nucleotides, the CDR3 is TGCGCCAGCAGCCAAGATGGGAGGCCCAATCAGCCCCAGCATTTT. Protein: CASSQDGRPNQPQHF.

V and J are TRBV5-4 and TRBJ2-5; TRBD2 might be the D (5 bases). The CDR3 has 16 residues. With 0 bases removed from V and 5 bases from J, the gap between germline ends came to 17 bases. CDR1 and CDR2 from the germline V gene are SGHNT and YYREEE (reference sequence). CDR3 sequence: CASSLASGLKRETQYF. CDR3 DNA: TGTGCCAGCAGCTTGGCCTCTGGACTCAAAAGGGAGACCCAGTACTTC. Drawing the rest from reference TRBV5-4 and TRBJ2-5, the complete variable domain is ETGVTQSPTHLIKTRGQQVTLRCSSQSGHNTVSWYQQALGQGPQFIFQYYREEENGRGNFPPRFSGLQFPNYSSELNVNALELDDSALYLCASSLASGLKRETQYFGPGTRLLVL.